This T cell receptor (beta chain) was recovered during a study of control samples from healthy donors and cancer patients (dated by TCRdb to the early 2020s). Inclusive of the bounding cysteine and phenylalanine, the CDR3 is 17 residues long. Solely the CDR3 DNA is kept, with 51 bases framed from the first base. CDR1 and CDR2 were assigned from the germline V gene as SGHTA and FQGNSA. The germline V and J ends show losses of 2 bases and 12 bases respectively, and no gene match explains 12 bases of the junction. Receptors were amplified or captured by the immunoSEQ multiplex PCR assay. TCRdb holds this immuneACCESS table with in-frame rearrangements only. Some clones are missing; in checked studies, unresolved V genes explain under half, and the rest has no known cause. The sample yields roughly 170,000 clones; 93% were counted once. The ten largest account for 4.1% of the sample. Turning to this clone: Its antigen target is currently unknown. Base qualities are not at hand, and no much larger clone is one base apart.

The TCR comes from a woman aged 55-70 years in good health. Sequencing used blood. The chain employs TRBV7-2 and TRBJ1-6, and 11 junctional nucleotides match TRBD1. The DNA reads TGTGCCAGCAGCTTAAGATCGGACAGGGGGCGCAGGGTACCCCTCCACTTT. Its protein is CASSLRSDRGRRVPLHF.